The 5 T cell receptor beta chains below all came from one sample that was sequenced in a study of B cell selection in AIRE deficiency. The sorted conventional CD4 T cells were gated as CD4+CD127+. Data came from immunoSEQ multiplex PCR; TCRdb stores just in-frame clones and leaves some out. The sample gives 20,000 to 25,000 clones, around 97% of which show up once; more than 0.15% is in the top ten. Input material: conventional CD4+ T cells sorted from PBMCs. Every receptor here comes from a human donor with AIRE deficiency.

The V gene is TRBV27, the J gene TRBJ2-3, with TRBD2 as a possible D gene (5 bases). CDR1 and CDR2 from the germline V gene are MNHEY and SMNVEV (reference sequence). V was trimmed by 6 bases and J by 8 bases, leaving 27 bases between them. The CDR3 is made up of 17 amino acids. The DNA of the CDR3 is TGTGCCAGCAGCTCTTGGGAGAGTGTAGCGCCTCCGCGTACGCAGTATTTT. Its translation is CASSSWESVAPPRTQYF.

V gene TRBV19 combines with J gene TRBJ2-1, with TRBD2 identical over 11 bases. From germline, CDR1 is LNHDA and CDR2 SQIVND (reference sequence). With V trimmed by 6 bases and J by 2 bases, 0 bases remained unmatched. The CDR3 covers 14 residues. In DNA, the CDR3 is TGTGCCAGTAGGACTAGCGGGACCTACAATGAGCAGTTCTTC. Protein product: CASRTSGTYNEQFF.

V and J are TRBV6-1 and TRBJ2-1; D is unclear. V was pared by 1 base and J by 6 bases, with 4 bases between. The CDR3 has 12 residues. Germline V lookup: CDR1 MNHNS, CDR2 SASEGT. CDR3 loop: CASSEVPNEQFF. CDR3 nucleotides: TGTGCCAGCAGTGAAGTCCCCAATGAGCAGTTCTTC.

The rearrangement uses TRBV10-3 and TRBJ2-7; 12 bases align to TRBD2. Trimming removed 3 bases from V and 0 bases from J; junction bases left unmatched: 3. The CDR3 is made up of 16 amino acids. The germline gives CDR1 ENHRY, CDR2 SYGVKD. CDR3 amino acids: CAISEGLAGLSYEQYF. Written as DNA, the CDR3 is TGTGCCATCAGTGAAGGACTAGCGGGACTCTCCTACGAGCAGTACTTC.

The rearrangement uses TRBV5-1 and TRBJ1-6; D is undetermined. Trimming pared 3 bases from V and 6 bases from J, leaving 13 bases between. CDR1 is SGHRS, CDR2 YFSETQ, per germline. The CDR3 length is 15 residues. For the CDR3, the DNA is TGCGCCAGCAGCTCGGCAGGCAGGCTTAATTCACCCCTCCACTTT. This encodes CASSSAGRLNSPLHF.